This T cell receptor (beta chain) was sequenced during a study of blood T cell repertoires in COVID-19. The overall study: Acute-phase and convalescent COVID-19 samples originated in the United States, Italy and Spain. T cells, B-cell-depleted T cells, or PBMCs provided the cDNA or gDNA that served as material.

Looked up from germline, CDR1 is MDHEN and CDR2 is SYDVKM. The V end was cut by 5 bases, the J end by 10 bases, with 21 bases between. The CDR3 runs 16 residues. This clone was counted at least ten times. Per the original data handling: Amplification from reference gene primers served as the basis for estimated nucleated cell counts. The method was immunoSEQ multiplex PCR; TCRdb's version includes in-frame clones alone and lacks a portion of them. That table furnishes V, J and clone size, whereas the DNA furnished D and trimming. The repertoire holds more than 95,000 clones, with roughly 84% as singletons.

This sequence originates from a human donor in a cohort sampled during active or convalescent COVID-19. The chain has TRBV28 and TRBJ1-6, with D possibly TRBD1 on 6 matching bases. Sequenced material: peripheral blood. CDR3 amino acids: CASSASGGQPPSPLHF. CDR3 coding DNA: TGTGCCAGCAGTGCCTCGGGGGGGCAGCCTCCATCACCCCTCCACTTT.